The present T cell receptor beta chain was sequenced within a study of shared clonotypes between healthy human individuals. Study-level points and caveats: Estimated richness values were generally larger in naive subsets than in memory subsets.

Naive-designated CD8 cells lacked CD45RO, were positively enriched for CCR7, and omitted terminally differentiated effector memory CD45RA+ cells. Of note for this clone: As yet, its antigen is unknown.

Repertoires were generated with immunoSEQ multiplex PCR, while TCRdb's copy carries only in-frame clones and drops some. In the table there are 2 million to 2.5 million clones, approximately 94% of which are singletons. The origin of this receptor is a man younger than 35 in good health. Sequenced input: naive CD8+ T cells sorted from blood.

This chain's CDR3 is CASSYSGEQYF. The CDR3 bases are TGTGCCAGCAGCTACTCGGGTGAGCAGTACTTC. The J gene is TRBJ2-7, the V gene TRBV5-6; D unresolved. Germline values: CDR1 SGHDT, CDR2 YYEEEE. Trimming removed 3 bases at V and 7 bases at J, with 8 bases between. CDR3 length: 11 residues.